Presented here are 21 T cell receptor beta chains from one specimen sequenced in a study of cytomegalovirus exposure and HLA in healthy donors. It was with 60 Vbeta and 13 Jbeta primers that the PCR ran. The data were produced by immunoSEQ multiplex PCR, yet TCRdb's version contains in-frame clones alone and is incomplete. The top ten clones hold around 2.8% of a sample with about 210,000 clones, about 82% of them seen once. The sample comprised PBMCs. Receptors were obtained from a man aged 30 to 45 in good health and CMV-seronegative.

In this sample, this clone turned up a few times. V usage is TRBV10-2 and J usage is TRBJ2-1, with D possibly being TRBD2 (6 bases). V was trimmed by 4 bases and J by 0 bases, leaving 16 bases between them. Germline values: CDR1 WSHSY, CDR2 SAAADI. This CDR3 has 17 amino acids. The chain's CDR3 is CASSGGVALSSYNEQFF. In nucleotides, the CDR3 is TGCGCCAGCAGTGGCGGGGTAGCGTTGAGCTCCTACAATGAGCAGTTCTTC.

V gene TRBV5-5 combines with J gene TRBJ2-7, with 9 bases lining up with TRBD1. With 3 bases clipped from V and 3 bases from J, the junction kept 10 bases outside the gene matches. From germline, CDR1 is SGHKS and CDR2 YYEKEE (reference sequence). The CDR3 consists of 16 residues. The DNA for the CDR3 is TGTGCCAGCAGCTCAAAGACAGGGGGGGATTACTACGAGCAGTACTTC. Translation gives CASSSKTGGDYYEQYF.

The gene calls are TRBV28 and TRBJ1-5; D is undetermined. The CDR3 consists of 14 residues. V lost 3 bases and J lost 2, with 8 bases in between. Looked up from germline, CDR1 is MDHEN and CDR2 is SYDVKM. The CDR3 reads CASSFESGNQPQHF. DNA of the CDR3: TGTGCCAGCAGTTTTGAATCGGGCAATCAGCCCCAGCATTTT.

This sequence joins TRBV7-6 and TRBJ2-2; no clear D gene. The CDR3 has 15 residues. CDR1 is SGHVS, CDR2 FNYEAQ, per germline. V gave up 0 bases and J gave up 0 bases, with 5 bases separating them. CDR3 residues: CASSLAATNTGELFF. CDR3 in DNA: TGTGCCAGCAGCTTAGCAGCGACGAACACCGGGGAGCTGTTTTTT.

The gene calls are TRBV5-3 and TRBJ1-1, with 10 bases that match TRBD1. TRBV5-3 is an open reading frame whose function is uncertain. The CDR3 extends over 13 amino acids. J gave up 5 bases and V 4 bases, and 2 bases lay outside the gene matches. CDR3 coding DNA: TGTGCCAGAAGCGGGACAGGGGAAACTGAAGCTTTCTTT. Its translation is CARSGTGETEAFF.

The chain carries TRBV7-8 and TRBJ2-1; the D is unclear. Germline lookup yields CDR1 SGHVS and CDR2 FQNEAQ. The CDR3 contains 17 residues. V lost 5 bases to trimming and J lost 0 bases, with 17 bases between them. The CDR3 region is CASSPYAAASSYNEQFF. The CDR3 DNA reads TGTGCCAGCAGCCCCTACGCGGCGGCTTCCTCCTACAATGAGCAGTTCTTC.

This chain links TRBV6-6 with TRBJ2-3, with TRBD2 matching over 11 bases. The CDR3 spans 15 residues. After removal of 6 bases from V and 5 bases from J, the junction contained 7 bases not matched to a gene. Per germline, CDR1 MNHNY and CDR2 SVGAGI (reference sequence). The CDR3 here is CASSLSGGEVDTQYF. In nucleotides, the CDR3 is TGTGCCAGCAGCCTTAGCGGGGGGGAGGTAGATACGCAGTATTTT.

V usage is TRBV5-4 and J usage is TRBJ2-5; 15 bases are a match to TRBD2. V lost 4 bases and J lost 4; bases outside the gene matches: 2. CDR3 length: 15 amino acids. Germline V gene sequence: CDR1 SGHNT, CDR2 YYREEE (reference sequence). The CDR3 DNA sequence: TGTGCCAGCAGCGCGGGACTAGCGGGAGGAGAGACCCAGTACTTC. Its translation: CASSAGLAGGETQYF.

This clone appeared a few times. J is TRBJ1-6 and V is TRBV27; D is possibly TRBD1 (6 bases). This CDR3 has 15 amino acids. The V gene's germline CDR1 is MNHEY and CDR2 SMNVEV (reference sequence). Trimming removed 3 bases at V and 8 bases at J, with 14 bases between. In nucleotides, the CDR3 is TGTGCCAGCAGTTTCGAGGACAGACTATATTCACCCCTCCACTTT. It encodes CASSFEDRLYSPLHF.

This chain joins TRBV5-1 and TRBJ1-1; D is unclear. The CDR3 sequence is 15 residues long. Trimming took off 1 base at V and 1 base at J, with 11 bases between the two ends. In germline, CDR1 is SGHRS, CDR2 YFSETQ. CDR3 nucleotide sequence: TGCGCCAGCAGCTTGTCGGGGAAACGGAACACTGAAGCTTTCTTT. Encoded protein: CASSLSGKRNTEAFF.

As DNA, the CDR3 is TGTGCCAGCAGTGACAGGGGGCCAGCCGGCACAGATACGCAGTATTTT. It specifies CASSDRGPAGTDTQYF. V gene TRBV6-1 combines with J gene TRBJ2-3, with TRBD1 matching over 8 bases. This CDR3 has 16 residues. The germline gives CDR1 MNHNS, CDR2 SASEGT. Trimming at V came to 3 bases and at J to 1 base, leaving 6 bases not matched to a gene.

The chain has TRBV14 and TRBJ1-2, with D maybe TRBD1 (5 bases). V was trimmed by 0 bases and J by 4 bases, leaving 12 bases between them. This CDR3 spans 15 amino acids. Germline V lookup: CDR1 SGHDN, CDR2 FVKESK. DNA of the CDR3: TGTGCCAGCAGCCAAGATGGGAAAGGGGCCTATGGCTACACCTTC. It translates to CASSQDGKGAYGYTF.

V and J are TRBV29-1 and TRBJ2-2; no firm D call. V lost 4 bases and J 1 base, leaving 4 bases between the germline ends. The CDR3 runs to 12 residues. Germline CDR1 and CDR2: SQVTM and ANQGSEA. Written as DNA, the CDR3 is TGCAGCGTTGGGAGGAACACCGGGGAGCTGTTTTTT. Protein product: CSVGRNTGELFF.

This clone was found once. At one of its ends the junction is not consistent with the germline gene, which may arise from a read error. The chain recombines TRBV5-1 with TRBJ1-4; D unclear. Germline V gene lookup returns CDR1 SGHRS and CDR2 YFSETQ. This CDR3 is 13 amino acids long. The CDR3 is CASSSGINEKLFF. CDR3 nucleotide sequence: TGCGCCAGTAGCTCGGGGATTAATGAAAAACTGTTTTTT.

The chain has TRBV5-1 and TRBJ2-5, with 7 bases that match TRBD1. The germline CDR1 and CDR2 sequences are SGHRS and YFSETQ. J was trimmed by 7 bases and V by 4 bases; bases with no gene match: 16. The CDR3 runs 16 residues. The CDR3 DNA is TGCGCCAGCAGCCGGACCCGACAGGGTATGGGCGGGACCCAGTACTTC. This sequence encodes CASSRTRQGMGGTQYF.

The chain is built from TRBV15 and TRBJ1-4; possible D gene TRBD1, 6 bases. This CDR3 region has 15 residues. Germline V gene data show CDR1 as LNHNV and CDR2 as YYDKDF (reference sequence). The V gene lost 1 base and the J gene lost 1 base, with 7 bases spanning the gap. The CDR3 reads CATSRVGGTNEKLFF. The CDR3 DNA is TGTGCCACCAGCAGAGTAGGGGGAACTAATGAAAAACTGTTTTTT.

The CDR3 reads CASSLTAPNNEQFF. Written as DNA, the CDR3 is TGCGCCAGCAGCTTGACAGCCCCCAACAATGAGCAGTTCTTC. The genes are TRBV5-1 and TRBJ2-1; no firm D call. Trimming removed 1 base at V and 5 bases at J, with 10 bases between. The CDR3 is 14 amino acids. Germline CDR1 is SGHRS and CDR2 is YFSETQ.

The count of this clone is one. The CDR3 is CASSLTQAYGYTF. The CDR3 coding sequence is TGTGCCAGCAGTTTAACACAGGCTTATGGCTACACCTTC. The chain joins TRBV28 to TRBJ1-2; perhaps TRBD1 as D (5 bases). Germline V gives CDR1 MDHEN, CDR2 SYDVKM. This CDR3 is built from 13 residues. The V and J ends lost 2 bases and 5 bases respectively, with 9 bases between them.

The table lists this clone with a count of one. V and J are TRBV6-5 and TRBJ2-3; D remains ambiguous. The V gene's germline CDR1 is MNHEY and CDR2 SVGAGI. This CDR3 region has 11 residues. Trimming removed 7 bases from V and 7 bases from J, with 9 bases in between. CDR3 residues: CASTGSHTQYF. The CDR3 nucleotides are TGTGCCAGCACCGGTTCCCATACGCAGTATTTT.

The V call is TRBV23-1, the J call TRBJ1-4, with unresolved D. TRBV23-1 is an open reading frame, and its role is uncertain. The CDR3 has 12 residues. The V and J ends lost 7 bases and 7 bases respectively, with 10 bases between them. In DNA form, the CDR3 reads TGCGCCAGCAACAGCATGTTTGAAAAACTGTTTTTT. Protein sequence: CASNSMFEKLFF.

The rearrangement uses TRBV6-5 and TRBJ1-3; 7 bases align to TRBD1. There are 14 residues in the CDR3. The V gene end was trimmed by 5 bases and the J gene end by 3 bases; junction bases not matched to a gene: 4. CDR1 is MNHEY and CDR2 is SVGAGI in the germline V gene. The CDR3 DNA is TGTGCCAGCAGTGACAGGGTAAATGGAAACACCATATATTTT. Amino acids: CASSDRVNGNTIYF.